The 25 T cell receptor beta chains below all came from one sample that was sequenced in a study of cytotoxic CD8 clonotypes in ibrutinib-treated CLL. Method: immunoSEQ multiplex PCR; TCRdb's copy keeps in-frame clones and lacks some. The table lists about 130,000 clones, roughly 83% of them singletons. The material sequenced was PBMCs, taken after 12 months of ibrutinib treatment. These receptors all come from a human donor with chronic lymphocytic leukemia.

CDR3 sequence (DNA): TGTGCCAGCAGCTCCATAGCGGGGACCTACGAGCAGTACTTC. This codes for CASSSIAGTYEQYF. This chain connects TRBV5-8 to TRBJ2-7, with 8 nucleotides matching TRBD2. The CDR3 is made up of 14 amino acids. Germline CDR1 SGHTS, CDR2 YDEGEE. J was trimmed by 2 bases and V by 3 bases; bases with no gene match: 4.

The V gene is TRBV7-2, the J gene TRBJ2-7; D gene unclear. The CDR3 covers 13 residues. V lost 3 bases and J lost 0, with 6 bases in between. The germline gives CDR1 SGHTA, CDR2 FQGNSA. In DNA form, the CDR3 reads TGTGCCAGCAGCTTGCCCAGCTCCTACGAGCAGTACTTC. Its protein is CASSLPSSYEQYF. The whole variable domain, filled in from reference TRBV7-2 and TRBJ2-7, reads GAGVSQSPSNKVTEKGKDVELRCDPISGHTALYWYRQSLGQGLEFLIYFQGNSAPDKSGLPSDRFSAERTGGSVSTLTIQRTQQEDSAVYLCASSLPSSYEQYFGPGTRLTVT.

The chain couples TRBV5-1 to TRBJ2-1, with 8 bases matching TRBD2. The CDR3 loop spans 15 amino acids. Germline V gene lookup returns CDR1 SGHRS and CDR2 YFSETQ. With V trimmed by 2 bases and J by 5 bases, 6 bases remained unmatched. CDR3 DNA: TGCGCCAGCAGCTTTCAAGCGGGAGCGCACAATGAGCAGTTCTTC. Its protein is CASSFQAGAHNEQFF. The complete variable domain, with remaining parts taken from reference TRBV5-1 and TRBJ2-1, reads KAGVTQTPRYLIKTRGQQVTLSCSPISGHRSVSWYQQTPGQGLQFLFEYFSETQRNKGNFPGRFSGRQFSNSRSEMNVSTLELGDSALYLCASSFQAGAHNEQFFGPGTRLTVL.

The rearrangement joins TRBV7-9 to TRBJ2-3; perhaps TRBD2 as D (6 bases). CDR1 and CDR2 (germline): SEHNR, FQNEAQ (reference sequence). The V end was cut by 0 bases, the J end by 4 bases, with 17 bases between. The CDR3 runs 17 residues. In DNA, the CDR3 is TGTGCCAGCAGCTTAGCAGCCGGGGGTGGGTTGTCAGATACGCAGTATTTT. This encodes CASSLAAGGGLSDTQYF.

V and J are TRBV25-1 and TRBJ2-2; tentative D call: TRBD2 (7 bases). The CDR3 sequence is 15 residues long. The germline V and J ends were trimmed by 7 bases and 4 bases, with 16 bases remaining between them. Per the germline V gene, CDR1 is MGHDK and CDR2 is SYGVNS. Here the CDR3 DNA reads TGTGCCAGCACCCCGGCGGGGGCCGGCACCGGGGAGCTGTTTTTT. It encodes CASTPAGAGTGELFF.

This chain joins TRBV6-5 and TRBJ2-2; D gene unclear. The V gene lost 5 bases and the J gene lost 6 bases, with 4 bases spanning the gap. The V gene's germline CDR1 is MNHEY and CDR2 SVGAGI. The CDR3 runs 11 residues. The CDR3 reads CASSRSGELFF. The DNA of the CDR3 is TGTGCCAGCAGTAGGTCCGGGGAGCTGTTTTTT.

In regard to this clone: At one end the junction does not follow the germline gene, possibly because of a read error. The rearrangement uses TRBV7-9 and TRBJ2-7; 9 bases agree with TRBD2. In germline, CDR1 is SEHNR, CDR2 FQNEAQ (reference sequence). The CDR3 spans 15 residues. For the CDR3, the DNA is TGTGCCAGCAGGTTAGCGGGAGATCACTACTACGAGCAGTACTTC. Translating gives CASRLAGDHYYEQYF.

CDR3 sequence (DNA): TGTGCCAGCAGCTCCCCTAGCGGGAGAGGGGGCAATGAGCAGTTCTTC. As protein: CASSSPSGRGGNEQFF. The rearrangement joins TRBV5-6 to TRBJ2-1; 10 positions match TRBD2. CDR1 and CDR2 from the germline V gene are SGHDT and YYEEEE. The length of the CDR3 is 16 residues. Trimming at V came to 3 bases and at J to 6 bases, leaving 9 bases not matched to a gene.

V usage is TRBV19 and J usage is TRBJ1-2; 9 nucleotides align to TRBD1. Germline V gene data show CDR1 as LNHDA and CDR2 as SQIVND (reference sequence). The V and J ends lost 6 bases and 7 bases, in that order; junction bases with no gene match: 9. CDR3 length: 14 residues. The CDR3 DNA reads TGTGCCAGTAGGGTACAGGGGGCTGGCTTTGGCTACACCTTC. Protein product: CASRVQGAGFGYTF.

The CDR3 protein is CASSWLAGYETQYF. The CDR3 DNA is TGTGCCAGCAGCTGGCTAGCGGGATACGAGACCCAGTACTTC. This sequence joins TRBV7-6 and TRBJ2-5, with 9 bases that match TRBD2. This CDR3 comprises 14 residues. The germline V gene has CDR1 SGHVS and CDR2 FNYEAQ. After removal of 4 bases from V and 5 bases from J, the junction contained 5 bases not matched to a gene.

The chain is built from TRBV7-2 and TRBJ2-1; possibly TRBD1 for D (5 bases). The CDR3 consists of 14 residues. The V end was cut by 5 bases, the J end by 3 bases, with 11 bases between. Germline-derived CDR1 and CDR2 are SGHTA and FQGNSA. For the CDR3, the DNA is TGTGCCAGCAGCCCCGGACACAACTACAATGAGCAGTTCTTC. It encodes CASSPGHNYNEQFF. Full variable domain (rest looked up from reference TRBV7-2 and TRBJ2-1): GAGVSQSPSNKVTEKGKDVELRCDPISGHTALYWYRQSLGQGLEFLIYFQGNSAPDKSGLPSDRFSAERTGGSVSTLTIQRTQQEDSAVYLCASSPGHNYNEQFFGPGTRLTVL.

Only a few counts were recorded for this clone. The chain is built from TRBV5-1 and TRBJ2-1; D gene uncertain. Germline CDR1 and CDR2: SGHRS and YFSETQ. This CDR3 spans 16 amino acids. V lost 3 bases and J 5 bases, leaving 18 bases between the germline ends. CDR3 sequence reads: CASSSAATIRDNEQFF. As DNA, the CDR3 is TGCGCCAGCAGCTCGGCCGCTACTATACGGGACAATGAGCAGTTCTTC.

The CDR3 DNA reads as TGTGCCAGCAGTTCTAAGGCGGGCGGGGGAACAGATACGCAGTATTTT. Translating gives CASSSKAGGGTDTQYF. V usage is TRBV27 and J usage is TRBJ2-3, with 7 bases that match TRBD2. CDR3 length equals 16 residues. Germline V gene data show CDR1 as MNHEY and CDR2 as SMNVEV (reference sequence). With 4 bases clipped from V and 3 bases from J, the junction kept 10 bases outside the gene matches.

The rearrangement joins TRBV5-1 to TRBJ1-1; D gene uncertain. Germline loops: CDR1 SGHRS, CDR2 YFSETQ. V shed 3 bases and J shed 5 bases, with 14 bases lying between them. This CDR3 is 14 amino acids long. The CDR3 bases are TGCGCCAGCAGCTCCAGTAACACGGGGACTGAAGCTTTCTTT. Translation gives CASSSSNTGTEAFF. Full variable domain (missing parts from reference TRBV5-1 and TRBJ1-1): KAGVTQTPRYLIKTRGQQVTLSCSPISGHRSVSWYQQTPGQGLQFLFEYFSETQRNKGNFPGRFSGRQFSNSRSEMNVSTLELGDSALYLCASSSSNTGTEAFFGQGTRLTVV.

The genes are TRBV9 and TRBJ1-5; D is ambiguous. CDR1 SGDLS and CDR2 YYNGEE come from the germline V gene. Trimming took 0 bases from V and 0 from J, leaving 7 bases between them. The CDR3 consists of 15 residues. For the CDR3, the DNA is TGTGCCAGCAGCGTAGGGTCCTTTAGCAATCAGCCCCAGCATTTT. This gives the protein CASSVGSFSNQPQHF.

This clone was detected once. The chain is built from TRBV7-2 and TRBJ2-2, with TRBD2 matching over 8 bases. V was pared by 1 base and J by 2 bases, with 3 bases of the junction left unmatched. The CDR3 totals 16 residues. Germline lookup yields CDR1 SGHTA and CDR2 FQGNSA. Here the CDR3 reads CASSLVTSVNTGELFF. In DNA, the CDR3 is TGTGCCAGCAGCTTAGTGACTAGCGTAAACACCGGGGAGCTGTTTTTT.

Turning to this clone: The same CDR3 also results from other DNA sequences found in this sample. The chain joins TRBV9 to TRBJ2-1; 9 bases match TRBD1. Looked up from germline, CDR1 is SGDLS and CDR2 is YYNGEE. V lost 0 bases, J lost 2 bases, and 0 bases stayed unmatched. The length of the CDR3 is 15 residues. CDR3 amino acids: CASSVGQGAYNEQFF. CDR3 bases: TGTGCCAGCAGCGTAGGACAGGGGGCCTACAATGAGCAGTTCTTC.

This chain joins TRBV7-9 and TRBJ1-5; the D gene is possibly TRBD1 (6 bases). Trimming pared 2 bases from V and 1 base from J, leaving 9 bases between. Germline V lookup: CDR1 SEHNR, CDR2 FQNEAQ (reference sequence). CDR3 length: 15 residues. The CDR3 loop is CASSLSGVSNQPQHF. CDR3 bases: TGTGCCAGCAGCTTATCAGGGGTGAGCAATCAGCCCCAGCATTTT.

This clone came up a few times. This chain connects TRBV5-4 to TRBJ2-1; TRBD1 matches 7 bases. The CDR3 sequence is 11 residues long. The germline gives CDR1 SGHNT, CDR2 YYREEE (reference sequence). After removal of 2 bases from V and 15 bases from J, the junction contained 5 bases not matched to a gene. CDR3 region: CASSFRDSWFF. DNA for the CDR3: TGTGCCAGCAGCTTCCGGGACAGTTGGTTCTTC.

The V call is TRBV30, the J call TRBJ1-1, with D possibly being TRBD1 (5 bases). Trimming removed 3 bases at V and 5 bases at J, with 16 bases between. The CDR3 extends over 14 amino acids. The germline V gene encodes CDR1 GTSNPN and CDR2 SVGIG (reference sequence). The CDR3 DNA follows: TGTGCCTGGAGAGGACCCGCAGGGAGTACTGAAGCTTTCTTT. Translation: CAWRGPAGSTEAFF.

The chain is built from TRBV5-1 and TRBJ2-7; no firm D call. The CDR3 covers 15 residues. The germline gives CDR1 SGHRS, CDR2 YFSETQ. Trimming pared 4 bases from V and 3 bases from J, leaving 17 bases between. The CDR3 DNA sequence: TGCGCCAGCAGCCTAAAGACGGTCTCCTACTACGAGCAGTACTTC. Translation gives CASSLKTVSYYEQYF.

The gene calls are TRBV9 and TRBJ1-5, with no clear D. There are 14 residues in the CDR3. Germline loops: CDR1 SGDLS, CDR2 YYNGEE. The ends were cut back, 5 bases at V and 3 bases at J, with 12 bases in the middle. CDR3 in DNA: TGTGCCAGCAGAAGGGCTGAAGTCAATCAGCCCCAGCATTTT. It is translated as CASRRAEVNQPQHF.

The chain has TRBV15 and TRBJ2-6, with 9 bases lining up with TRBD2. The V segment lost 1 base and the J segment 0 bases; nucleotides outside the gene matches: 4. CDR1 and CDR2 (germline): LNHNV, YYDKDF (reference sequence). The CDR3 contains 18 residues. CDR3 amino acids: CATSRVASGTSGANVLTF. The DNA for the CDR3 is TGTGCCACCAGCAGAGTCGCTAGCGGGACCTCTGGGGCCAACGTCCTGACTTTC.

The V call is TRBV4-2, the J call TRBJ2-5; D may be TRBD2 (5 bases). Trimming pared 1 base from V and 3 bases from J, leaving 9 bases between. Germline V gives CDR1 LGHNA, CDR2 YNFKEQ. The CDR3 is 14 residues long. CDR3 nucleotides: TGTGCCAGCAGCCAAGGAACTAGAAAAGAGACCCAGTACTTC. It yields the protein CASSQGTRKETQYF.

This rearrangement joins TRBV15 to TRBJ2-7, with a tentative D call TRBD2 (6 bases). The CDR3 length is 15 residues. V dropped 1 base and J dropped 3 bases, with 13 bases sitting between them. The germline V gene has CDR1 LNHNV and CDR2 YYDKDF (reference sequence). CDR3 amino acids: CATSRGGGRFYEQYF. In DNA, the CDR3 is TGTGCCACCAGCAGAGGAGGAGGGCGCTTCTACGAGCAGTACTTC.